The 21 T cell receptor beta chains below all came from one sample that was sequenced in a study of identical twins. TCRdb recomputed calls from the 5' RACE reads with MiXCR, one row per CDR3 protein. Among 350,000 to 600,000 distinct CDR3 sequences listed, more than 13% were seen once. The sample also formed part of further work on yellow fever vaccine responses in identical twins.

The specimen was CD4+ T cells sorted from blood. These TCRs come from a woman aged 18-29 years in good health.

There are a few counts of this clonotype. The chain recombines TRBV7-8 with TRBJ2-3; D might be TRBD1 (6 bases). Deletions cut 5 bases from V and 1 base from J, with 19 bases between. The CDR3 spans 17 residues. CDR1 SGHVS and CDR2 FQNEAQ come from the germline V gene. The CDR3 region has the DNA TGTGCCAGCAGCCCGTCGATTACAGGGACCCGCACAGATACGCAGTATTTT. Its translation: CASSPSITGTRTDTQYF.

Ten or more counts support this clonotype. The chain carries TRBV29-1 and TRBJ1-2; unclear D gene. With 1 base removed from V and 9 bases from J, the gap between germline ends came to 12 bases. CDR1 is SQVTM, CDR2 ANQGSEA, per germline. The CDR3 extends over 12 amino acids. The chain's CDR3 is CSVEGTPLRYTF. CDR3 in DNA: TGCAGCGTTGAAGGGACCCCTCTGCGCTACACCTTC. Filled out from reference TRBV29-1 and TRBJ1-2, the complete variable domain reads SAVISQKPSRDICQRGTSLTIQCQVDSQVTMMFWYRQQPGQSLTLIATANQGSEATYESGFVIDKFPISRPNLTFSTLTVSNMSPEDSSIYLCSVEGTPLRYTFGSGTRLTVV.

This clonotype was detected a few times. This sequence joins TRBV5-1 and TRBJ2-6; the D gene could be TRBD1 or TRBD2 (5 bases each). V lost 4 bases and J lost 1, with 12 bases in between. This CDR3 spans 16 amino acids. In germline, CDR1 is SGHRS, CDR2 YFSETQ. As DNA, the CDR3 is TGCGCCAGCAGCCCATCCAGGGAGTCTGGGGCCAACGTCCTGACTTTC. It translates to CASSPSRESGANVLTF.

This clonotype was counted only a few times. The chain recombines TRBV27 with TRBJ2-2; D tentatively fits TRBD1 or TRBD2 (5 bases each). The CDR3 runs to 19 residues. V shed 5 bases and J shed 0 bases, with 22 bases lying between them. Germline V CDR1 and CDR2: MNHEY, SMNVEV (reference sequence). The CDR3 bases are TGTGCCAGCAGTCCCTACTCCCCCCGGGACGTCGCGAACACCGGGGAGCTGTTTTTT. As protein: CASSPYSPRDVANTGELFF.

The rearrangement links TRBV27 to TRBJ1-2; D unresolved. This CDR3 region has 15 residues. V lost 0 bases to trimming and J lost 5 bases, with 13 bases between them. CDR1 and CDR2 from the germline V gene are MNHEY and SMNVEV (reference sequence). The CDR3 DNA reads TGTGCCAGCAGTTTATCGGTCCCGGGCGGGTATGGCTACACCTTC. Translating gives CASSLSVPGGYGYTF.

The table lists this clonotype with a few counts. For the CDR3, the DNA is TGTGCCAGCAGCGCGACAGGGGGATCCTATGGCTACACCTTC. Amino acids: CASSATGGSYGYTF. The V call is TRBV9, the J call TRBJ1-2; TRBD1 matches at 9 bases. The V segment lost 3 bases and the J segment 4 bases; nucleotides outside the gene matches: 4. Germline CDR1 SGDLS, CDR2 YYNGEE. This CDR3 is 14 amino acids long. Looking up the rest from reference TRBV9 and TRBJ1-2 gives the full variable domain: DSGVTQTPKHLITATGQRVTLRCSPRSGDLSVYWYQQSLDQGLQFLIQYYNGEERAKGNILERFSAQQFPDLHSELNLSSLELGDSALYFCASSATGGSYGYTFGSGTRLTVV.

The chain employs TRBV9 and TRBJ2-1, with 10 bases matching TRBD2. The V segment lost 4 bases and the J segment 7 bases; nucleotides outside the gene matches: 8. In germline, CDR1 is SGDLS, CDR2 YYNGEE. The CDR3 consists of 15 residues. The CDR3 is CASSRPSGGLNEQFF. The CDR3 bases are TGTGCCAGCAGCAGACCTAGCGGGGGTTTAAATGAGCAGTTCTTC.

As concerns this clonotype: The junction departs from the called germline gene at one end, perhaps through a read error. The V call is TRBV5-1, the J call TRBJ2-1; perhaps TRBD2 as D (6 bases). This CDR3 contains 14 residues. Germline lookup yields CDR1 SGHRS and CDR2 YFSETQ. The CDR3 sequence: CASSFDGGYNEQLF. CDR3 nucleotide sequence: TGCGCCAGCAGCTTCGACGGGGGATACAATGAGCAGCTCTTC.

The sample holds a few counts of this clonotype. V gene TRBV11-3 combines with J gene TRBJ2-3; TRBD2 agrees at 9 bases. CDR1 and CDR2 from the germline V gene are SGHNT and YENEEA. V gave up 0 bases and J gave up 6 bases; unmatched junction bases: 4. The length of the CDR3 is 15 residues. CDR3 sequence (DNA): TGTGCCAGCAGCTTAGAGGGAACTAGCGGGGATACGCAGTATTTT. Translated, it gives CASSLEGTSGDTQYF.

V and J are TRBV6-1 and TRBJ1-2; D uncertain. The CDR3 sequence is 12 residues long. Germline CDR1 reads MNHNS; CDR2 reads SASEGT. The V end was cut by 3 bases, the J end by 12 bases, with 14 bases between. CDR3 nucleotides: TGTGCCAGCAGTGAGCTCGGCGGCCCTCACACCTTC. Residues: CASSELGGPHTF.

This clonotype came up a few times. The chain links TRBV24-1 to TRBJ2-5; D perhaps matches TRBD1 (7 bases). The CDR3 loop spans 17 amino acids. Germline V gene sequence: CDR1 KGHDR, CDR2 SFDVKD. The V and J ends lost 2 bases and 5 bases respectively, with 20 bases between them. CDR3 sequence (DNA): TGTGCCACCAGTGATTCGGGCACCAGGGGGGTGGGGGAGACCCAGTACTTC. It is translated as CATSDSGTRGVGETQYF.

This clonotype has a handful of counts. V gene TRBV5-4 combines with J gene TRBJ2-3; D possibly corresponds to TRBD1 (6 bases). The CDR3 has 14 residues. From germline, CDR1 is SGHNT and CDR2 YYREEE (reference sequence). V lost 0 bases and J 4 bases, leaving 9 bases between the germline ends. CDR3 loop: CASSLDRVADTQYF. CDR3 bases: TGTGCCAGCAGCTTGGACAGGGTCGCAGATACGCAGTATTTT. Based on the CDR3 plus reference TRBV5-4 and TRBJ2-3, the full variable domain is ETGVTQSPTHLIKTRGQQVTLRCSSQSGHNTVSWYQQALGQGPQFIFQYYREEENGRGNFPPRFSGLQFPNYSSELNVNALELDDSALYLCASSLDRVADTQYFGPGTRLTVL.

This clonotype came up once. In DNA form, the CDR3 reads TGTGCCAGCAGCTCCGCGAGGCAGGTATCCTCCTACGAGCAGTACTTC. As protein: CASSSARQVSSYEQYF. The chain recombines TRBV7-8 with TRBJ2-7; D is uncertain. V lost 4 bases and J 0 bases, leaving 16 bases between the germline ends. This CDR3 spans 16 amino acids. The germline V gene has CDR1 SGHVS and CDR2 FQNEAQ.

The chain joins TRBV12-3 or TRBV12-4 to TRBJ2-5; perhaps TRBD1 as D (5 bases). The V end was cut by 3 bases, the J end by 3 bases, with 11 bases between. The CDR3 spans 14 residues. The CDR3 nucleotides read TGTGCCAGCAGTTTTCTCGGCAGGGAAGAGACCCAGTACTTC. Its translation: CASSFLGREETQYF.

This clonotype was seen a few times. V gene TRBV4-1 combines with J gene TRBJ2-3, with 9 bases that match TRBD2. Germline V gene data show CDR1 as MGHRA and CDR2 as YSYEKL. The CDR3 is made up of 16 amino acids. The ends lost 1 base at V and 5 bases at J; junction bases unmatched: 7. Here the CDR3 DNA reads TGCGCCAGCAGCCAAGCCCCACGCGGGGGGGGAGATACGCAGTATTTT. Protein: CASSQAPRGGGDTQYF.

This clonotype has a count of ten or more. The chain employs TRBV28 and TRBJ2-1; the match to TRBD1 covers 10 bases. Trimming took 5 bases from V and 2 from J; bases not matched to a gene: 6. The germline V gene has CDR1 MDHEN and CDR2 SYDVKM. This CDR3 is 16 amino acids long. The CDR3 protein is CASSTPGTGAYNEQFF. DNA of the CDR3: TGTGCCAGCAGTACTCCCGGGACAGGGGCCTACAATGAGCAGTTCTTC. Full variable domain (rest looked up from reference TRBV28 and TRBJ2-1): DVKVTQSSRYLVKRTGEKVFLECVQDMDHENMFWYRQDPGLGLRLIYFSYDVKMKEKGDIPEGYSVSREKKERFSLILESASTNQTSMYLCASSTPGTGAYNEQFFGPGTRLTVL.

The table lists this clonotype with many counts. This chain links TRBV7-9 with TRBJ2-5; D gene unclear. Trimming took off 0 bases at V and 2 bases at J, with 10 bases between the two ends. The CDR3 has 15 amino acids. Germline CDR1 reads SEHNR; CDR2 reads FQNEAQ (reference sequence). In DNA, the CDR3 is TGTGCCAGCAGCTTAGCGGGGATAGTTCAAGAGACCCAGTACTTC. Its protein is CASSLAGIVQETQYF.

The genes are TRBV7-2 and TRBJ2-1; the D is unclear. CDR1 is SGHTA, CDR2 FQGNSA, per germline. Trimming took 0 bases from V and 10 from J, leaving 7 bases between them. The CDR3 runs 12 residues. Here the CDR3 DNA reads TGTGCCAGCAGCTTAGCATCGCGGGAGCAGTTCTTC. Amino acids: CASSLASREQFF.

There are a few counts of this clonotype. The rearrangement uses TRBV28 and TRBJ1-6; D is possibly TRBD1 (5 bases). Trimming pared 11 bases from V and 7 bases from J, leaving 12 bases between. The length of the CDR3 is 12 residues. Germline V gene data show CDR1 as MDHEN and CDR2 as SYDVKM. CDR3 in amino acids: CAWGGSNSPLHF. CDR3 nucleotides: TGTGCCTGGGGGGGTAGCAATTCACCCCTCCACTTT.

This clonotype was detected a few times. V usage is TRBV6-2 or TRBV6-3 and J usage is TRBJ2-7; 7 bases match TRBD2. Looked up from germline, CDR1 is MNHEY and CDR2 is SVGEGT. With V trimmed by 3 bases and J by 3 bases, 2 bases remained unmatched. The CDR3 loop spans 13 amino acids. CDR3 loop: CASSYVAGYEQYF. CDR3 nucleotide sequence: TGTGCCAGCAGTTATGTAGCGGGCTACGAGCAGTACTTC.

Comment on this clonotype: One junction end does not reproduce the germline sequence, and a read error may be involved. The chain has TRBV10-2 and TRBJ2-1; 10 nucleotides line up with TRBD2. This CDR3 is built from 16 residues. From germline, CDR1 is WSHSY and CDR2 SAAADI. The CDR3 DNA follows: TGCGCCAGCACTCAATCTAGCGGGAGAGCCTACAATGTGCAGTTCTTC. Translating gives CASTQSSGRAYNVQFF.